A single TCR beta chain is shown here with its context. Antigen: not known. This sample stems from a study of cytomegalovirus exposure and HLA in healthy donors. About the study: Unique TCR beta sequences numbering approximately 100 million came from around 180 million T cells in an earlier analysis.

The donors were healthy bone marrow donors. General study results and limits: Reports indicate that TCR beta sequences accurately predicted the HLA-A and HLA-B alleles of most subjects. Later on, a genetic analysis was performed. It linked a missense variant in DCLRE1C with V- and J-gene trimming of TCR beta.

The PCR contained 60 Vbeta and 13 Jbeta primers. Assay: immunoSEQ multiplex PCR; the TCRdb copy retains only in-frame clones and omits some. This sample has about 140,000 clones, with 60% to 80% found just once. The sequenced sample was PBMCs. The TCR sequence derives from a woman between 45 and 65 years old in good health and CMV-seronegative.

The CDR3 region is CASSESSNTGELFF. The CDR3 DNA is TGTGCCAGCAGTGAGAGCTCCAACACCGGGGAGCTGTTTTTT. The rearrangement links TRBV2 to TRBJ2-2; D not resolved. This CDR3 has 14 amino acids. CDR1 and CDR2 from the germline V gene are SNHLY and FYNNEI. V was trimmed by 3 bases and J by 2 bases, leaving 7 bases between them.